Each of the 3 T cell receptor beta chains below was sequenced from the same sample in a study of shared clonotypes between healthy human individuals. Here immunoSEQ multiplex PCR was the method, and the copy in TCRdb shows in-frame clones only, minus some. Among around 1.6 million clones listed, 98% were seen once. Sequencing was carried out using naive CD4+ T cells sorted from blood. Indicated subset: CD45RA+ positively selected. These receptors all stem from a man under 40 in good health.

The rearrangement joins TRBV6-6 to TRBJ1-5, with 8 bases aligning to TRBD1. V gave up 2 bases and J gave up 9 bases; unmatched junction bases: 12. Germline assignment: CDR1 MNHNY and CDR2 SVGAGI (reference sequence). The CDR3 is made up of 16 amino acids. The CDR3: CASSYPRRTGQWPQHF. The CDR3 nucleotides read TGTGCCAGCAGTTACCCAAGAAGGACAGGGCAATGGCCCCAGCATTTT.

The genes are TRBV5-1 and TRBJ2-7, with D unclear. Trimming took off 7 bases at V and 1 base at J, with 15 bases between the two ends. CDR1 SGHRS and CDR2 YFSETQ come from the germline V gene. The CDR3 sequence is 14 residues long. The CDR3 nucleotides are TGCGCCAGCTCCAGCGTGGCAGGTTCCTACGAGCAGTACTTC. Encoded protein: CASSSVAGSYEQYF.

The chain has TRBV11-2 and TRBJ2-7; possibly TRBD1 for D (7 bases). Trimming shortened V by 2 bases and J by 6 bases, and 17 bases separated the two germline ends. CDR1 is SGHAT and CDR2 is FQNNGV in the germline V gene. This CDR3 contains 15 residues. The CDR3 region has the DNA TGTGCCAGCAGCTTAAATCCAGGGGGGATTGGCGAGCAGTACTTC. As protein: CASSLNPGGIGEQYF.